The 2 T cell receptor beta chains below were found in one sample sequenced in a study of T cells after yellow fever vaccination. TCRdb re-called the 5' RACE reads with MiXCR, one entry per CDR3 protein. The data contain just under 600,000 distinct CDR3 sequences, roughly 14% of them singletons. Sequenced material: PBMCs, taken on the day of the yellow fever booster vaccination. The receptors stem from a man between 25 and 39 years old who received the YFV17D yellow fever vaccine.

The chain joins TRBV12-3 or TRBV12-4 to TRBJ2-1; D call uncertain. V lost 2 bases and J lost 1, with 6 bases in between. CDR3 length equals 14 residues. The CDR3 loop is CASSLRISYNEQFF. CDR3 DNA sequence: TGTGCCAGCAGTTTAAGGATTTCCTACAATGAGCAGTTCTTC.

This chain links TRBV6-2 or TRBV6-3 with TRBJ2-7; perhaps TRBD1 as D (6 bases). Germline loops: CDR1 MNHEY, CDR2 SVGEGT. Trimming left V 2 bases short and J 3 bases short, with 11 bases between. The CDR3 covers 14 residues. The CDR3 reads CASSYDGQFYEQYF. In nucleotides, the CDR3 is TGTGCCAGCAGTTACGATGGACAGTTCTACGAGCAGTACTTC.